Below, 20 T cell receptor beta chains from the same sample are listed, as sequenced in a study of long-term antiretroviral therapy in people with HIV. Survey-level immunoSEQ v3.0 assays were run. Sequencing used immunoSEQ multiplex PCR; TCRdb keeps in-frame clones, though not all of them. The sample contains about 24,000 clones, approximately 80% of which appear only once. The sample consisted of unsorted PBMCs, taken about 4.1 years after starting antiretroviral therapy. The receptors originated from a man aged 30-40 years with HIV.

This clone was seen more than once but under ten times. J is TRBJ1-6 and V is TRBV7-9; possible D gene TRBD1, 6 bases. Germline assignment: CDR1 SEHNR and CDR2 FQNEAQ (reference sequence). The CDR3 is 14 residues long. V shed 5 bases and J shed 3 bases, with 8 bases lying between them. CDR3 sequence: CASSATGYNSPLHF. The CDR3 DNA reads TGTGCCAGCAGCGCGACAGGCTATAATTCACCCCTCCACTTT.

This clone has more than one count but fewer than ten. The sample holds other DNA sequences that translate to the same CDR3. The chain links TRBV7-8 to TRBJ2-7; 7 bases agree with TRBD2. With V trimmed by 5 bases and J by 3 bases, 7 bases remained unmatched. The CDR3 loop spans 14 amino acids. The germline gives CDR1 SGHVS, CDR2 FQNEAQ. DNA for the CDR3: TGTGCCAGCAGCCCCCGGGGGGAAAACTACGAGCAGTACTTC. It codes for CASSPRGENYEQYF.

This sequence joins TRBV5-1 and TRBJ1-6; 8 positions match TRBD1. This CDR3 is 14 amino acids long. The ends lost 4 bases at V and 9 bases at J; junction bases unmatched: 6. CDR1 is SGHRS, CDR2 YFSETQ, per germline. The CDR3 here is CASSEGTGPSPLHF. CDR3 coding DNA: TGCGCCAGCAGCGAGGGGACAGGACCTTCACCCCTCCACTTT. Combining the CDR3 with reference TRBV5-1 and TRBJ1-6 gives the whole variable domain KAGVTQTPRYLIKTRGQQVTLSCSPISGHRSVSWYQQTPGQGLQFLFEYFSETQRNKGNFPGRFSGRQFSNSRSEMNVSTLELGDSALYLCASSEGTGPSPLHFGNGTRLTVT.

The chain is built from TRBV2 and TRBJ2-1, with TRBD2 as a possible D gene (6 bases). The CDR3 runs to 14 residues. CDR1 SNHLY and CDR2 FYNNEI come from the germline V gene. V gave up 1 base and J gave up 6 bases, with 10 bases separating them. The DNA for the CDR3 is TGTGCCAGCAGTGAAGGGGGAGCGGGCAATGAGCAGTTCTTC. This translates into CASSEGGAGNEQFF.

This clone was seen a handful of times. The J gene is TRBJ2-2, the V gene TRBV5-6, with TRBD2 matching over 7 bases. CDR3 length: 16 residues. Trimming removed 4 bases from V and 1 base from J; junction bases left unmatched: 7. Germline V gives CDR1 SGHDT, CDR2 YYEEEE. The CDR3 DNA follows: TGTGCCAGCAGCCCTAGCGGATTCTTGAACACCGGGGAGCTGTTTTTT. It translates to CASSPSGFLNTGELFF.

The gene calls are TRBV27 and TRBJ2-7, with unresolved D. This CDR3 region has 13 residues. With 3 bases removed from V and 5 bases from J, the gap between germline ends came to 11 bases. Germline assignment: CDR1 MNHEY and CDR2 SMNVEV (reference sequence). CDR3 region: CASSLASKNEQYF. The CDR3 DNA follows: TGTGCCAGCAGTTTGGCGTCGAAAAACGAGCAGTACTTC.

CDR3 DNA sequence: TGTGCAAGTCGCTTAGCGCGGGAAGTCAATGAGCAGTTCTTC. Translating it yields CASRLAREVNEQFF. The chain links TRBV12-2 to TRBJ2-1; the D call in the table, TRBD2, was not verified against the DNA. TRBV12-2 is noted as a pseudogene. This CDR3 has 14 residues.

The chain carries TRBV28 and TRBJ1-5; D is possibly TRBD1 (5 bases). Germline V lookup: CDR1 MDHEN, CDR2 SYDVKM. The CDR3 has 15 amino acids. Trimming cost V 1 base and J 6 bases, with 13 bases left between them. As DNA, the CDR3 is TGTGCCAGCAGTTTATTGAGGGGACTTGGTCAGCCCCAGCATTTT. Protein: CASSLLRGLGQPQHF.

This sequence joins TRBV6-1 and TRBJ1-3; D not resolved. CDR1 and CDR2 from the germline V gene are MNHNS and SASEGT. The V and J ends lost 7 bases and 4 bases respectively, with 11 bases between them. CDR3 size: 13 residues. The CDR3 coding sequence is TGTGCCAGCAAGGTGTCAAGCGGAAACACCATATATTTT. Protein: CASKVSSGNTIYF.

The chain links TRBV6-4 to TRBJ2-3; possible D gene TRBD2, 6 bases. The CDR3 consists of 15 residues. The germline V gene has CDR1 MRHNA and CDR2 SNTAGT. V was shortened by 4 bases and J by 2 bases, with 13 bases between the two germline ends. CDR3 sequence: CASSAGVTITDTQYF. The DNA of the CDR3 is TGTGCCAGCAGTGCGGGGGTAACCATCACAGATACGCAGTATTTT.

The CDR3, as DNA: TGTGCCAGTACCCCAGTATCGGGACAGTTGAATCAGCCCCAGCATTTT. Protein sequence: CASTPVSGQLNQPQHF. V and J are TRBV19 and TRBJ1-5, with TRBD1 matching 7 bases. The CDR3 has 16 residues. Trimming cost V 7 bases and J 4 bases; bases outside gene matches: 13. Germline V gives CDR1 LNHDA, CDR2 SQIVND (reference sequence).

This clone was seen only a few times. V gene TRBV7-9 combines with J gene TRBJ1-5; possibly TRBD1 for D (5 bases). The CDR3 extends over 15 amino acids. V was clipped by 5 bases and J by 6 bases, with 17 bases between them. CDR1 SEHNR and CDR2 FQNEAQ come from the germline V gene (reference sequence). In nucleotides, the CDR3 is TGTGCCAGCAGCCCACCCGGGGACGGCGGTCAGCCCCAGCATTTT. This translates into CASSPPGDGGQPQHF.

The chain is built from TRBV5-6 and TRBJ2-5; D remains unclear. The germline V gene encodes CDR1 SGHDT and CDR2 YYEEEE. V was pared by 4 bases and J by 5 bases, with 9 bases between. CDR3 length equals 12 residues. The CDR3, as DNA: TGTGCCAGCAGCGCGGACCTCGAGACCCAGTACTTC. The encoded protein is CASSADLETQYF.

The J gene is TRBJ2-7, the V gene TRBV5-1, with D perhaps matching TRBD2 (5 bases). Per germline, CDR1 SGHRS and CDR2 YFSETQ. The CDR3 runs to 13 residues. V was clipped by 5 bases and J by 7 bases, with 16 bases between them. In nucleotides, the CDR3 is TGCGCCAGCAGTCTGGATCGCCGGGAAGAGCAGTACTTC. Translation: CASSLDRREEQYF.

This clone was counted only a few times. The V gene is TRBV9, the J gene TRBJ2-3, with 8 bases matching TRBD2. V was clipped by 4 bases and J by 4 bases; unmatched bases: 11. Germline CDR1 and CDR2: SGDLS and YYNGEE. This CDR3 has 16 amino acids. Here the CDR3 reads CASSTPASGSADTQYF. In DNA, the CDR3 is TGTGCCAGCAGCACTCCCGCGAGCGGGAGTGCAGATACGCAGTATTTT. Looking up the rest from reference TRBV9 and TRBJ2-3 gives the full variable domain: DSGVTQTPKHLITATGQRVTLRCSPRSGDLSVYWYQQSLDQGLQFLIQYYNGEERAKGNILERFSAQQFPDLHSELNLSSLELGDSALYFCASSTPASGSADTQYFGPGTRLTVL.

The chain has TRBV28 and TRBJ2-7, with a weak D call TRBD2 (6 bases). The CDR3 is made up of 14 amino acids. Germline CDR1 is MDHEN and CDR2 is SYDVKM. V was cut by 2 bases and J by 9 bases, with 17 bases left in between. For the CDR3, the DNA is TGTGCCAGCAGTTTAGGACGGGAGTCTGCGGGGCAGTACTTC. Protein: CASSLGRESAGQYF.

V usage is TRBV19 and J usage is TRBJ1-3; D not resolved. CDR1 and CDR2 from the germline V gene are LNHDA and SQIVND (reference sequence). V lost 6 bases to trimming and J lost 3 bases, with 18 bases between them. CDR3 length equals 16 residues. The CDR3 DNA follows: TGTGCCAGTAGCATCTCAGAGGGTTTACATGGAAACACCATATATTTT. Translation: CASSISEGLHGNTIYF.

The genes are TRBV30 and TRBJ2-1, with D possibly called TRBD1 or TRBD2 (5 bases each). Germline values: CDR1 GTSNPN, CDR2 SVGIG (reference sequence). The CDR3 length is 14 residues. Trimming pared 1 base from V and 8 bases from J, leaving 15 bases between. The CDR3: CAWSGIGAKYEQFF. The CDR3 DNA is TGTGCCTGGAGTGGAATCGGGGCTAAATATGAGCAGTTCTTC.

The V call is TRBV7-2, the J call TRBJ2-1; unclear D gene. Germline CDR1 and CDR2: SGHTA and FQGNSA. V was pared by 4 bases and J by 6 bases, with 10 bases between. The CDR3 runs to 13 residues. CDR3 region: CASSSTLGNEQFF. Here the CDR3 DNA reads TGTGCCAGCAGCTCGACCCTAGGCAATGAGCAGTTCTTC.

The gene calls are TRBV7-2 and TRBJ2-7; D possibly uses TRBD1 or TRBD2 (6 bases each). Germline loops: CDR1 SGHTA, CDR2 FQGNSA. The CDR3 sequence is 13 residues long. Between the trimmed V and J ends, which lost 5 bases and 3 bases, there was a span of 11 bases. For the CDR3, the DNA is TGTGCCAGCAGCGAAGGGGGAGGCTACGAGCAGTACTTC. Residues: CASSEGGGYEQYF.